These T cell receptor beta chains were read from a single sample in a study of T-cell reconstitution after alpha-beta-depleted transplantation in children. Via MiXCR, TCRdb re-called the PCR reads, giving one row per CDR3 protein. The sample consists of 500,000 to 650,000 distinct CDR3 sequences, roughly 10% of them appearing once. The source material was PBMCs, mostly from graft donor cells, sampled 180 days after TCRalphabeta/CD19-depleted stem cell transplant. These TCRs come from a female patient between 2 and 10 years old who had a stem cell transplant for aplastic anemia, so the T cells may come from the graft donor. Both conserved end residues are trimmed from each CDR3.

V gene,CDR3 protein
TRBV7-6,ASSSGRGLQETQY
TRBV28,ASSSPRTDQNTEAF
TRBV12-3/TRBV12-4,ASTKGGRKTDTQY
TRBV6-1,ASRARGARQPQH
TRBV5-1,ASRLAVYNEQF
TRBV28,ASSFVTGELF
TRBV4-2,ASSQRTGPLDKENEKLF
TRBV5-1,ASSLAGPAVNEQF
TRBV7-9,ASSLVSQQNTEAF
TRBV6-2/TRBV6-3,ASSYERPVGTQY
TRBV2,ASTPQGKNEQF
TRBV12-3/TRBV12-4,ASRDRSSYNSPLH
TRBV20-1,SAYTGSLYGYT
TRBV5-6,ASTLVTDTQY
TRBV29-1,SDLQVNTEAF
TRBV6-1,ASSGATVDQRVLF
TRBV30,AWRSAGGIGFQPQH
TRBV11-2,ASSSGLFTDTQY
TRBV11-2,ASSSTRGNTGELF
TRBV20-1,SAKDVAYNEQF
TRBV20-1,SARVTGTGVPGELF
TRBV29-1,SVRDANSNQPQH
TRBV7-9,ASSKGQGRLQPQH
TRBV19,ATKPDSYGYT
TRBV28,ASSLGGYNYEQY
TRBV27,ASRMRTSWETQY
TRBV11-3,ASSPLGEGGYT
TRBV4-2,ASSQTSWLSSYEQY
TRBV5-1,ASSWTGGTNTEAF
TRBV13,ASSFRRSNSPLH
TRBV12-3/TRBV12-4,ASSPQGIYIQY
TRBV28,ASSLYGGTGANVLT
TRBV30,AWRAGSYNEQF
TRBV12-3/TRBV12-4,ASSSLPGPFNYGYT
TRBV7-2,ASSLGGRFNQPQH
TRBV30,AWSVRGGGEQF
TRBV12-3/TRBV12-4,ASSLDGDYGYT
TRBV7-2,ASSPRGPPNSPLH
TRBV6-5,ASRSVRTGVIHNEQF
TRBV12-3/TRBV12-4,ASSPNRGKWTYEQY
TRBV28,ASSFYPDRGLGQPQH
TRBV20-1,SASRGSGSEETQY
TRBV7-8,ASSLVGGNEQY
TRBV20-1,SAPGLAKNIQY
TRBV5-4,ASSNLGGPMNEQF
TRBV18,ASSRGQPSTDTQY